This TCR beta chain was captured by sequencing in a study of human T cells and chemical hapten exposure. Unique molecular identifiers were linked by the library to individual cDNA molecules. TCRdb called the 5' RACE reads again in MiXCR, with one record for every CDR3 protein. The repertoire holds 130,000 or so distinct CDR3 sequences, with 4.1% as singletons. The CDR3 runs to 13 residues. Per the germline V gene, CDR1 is SNHLY and CDR2 is FYNNEI. With 6 bases removed from V and 6 bases from J, the gap between germline ends came to 12 bases. Whole blood that had not been fractionated was the source of extracted total RNA. This clonotype was detected many times.

The chain joins TRBV2 to TRBJ1-5; D unclear. The clonotype originates from a female donor in good health. CDR3 bases: TGTGCCAGCAGCACCCGGGAGGGTCAGCCCCAGCATTTT. Its protein is CASSTREGQPQHF.